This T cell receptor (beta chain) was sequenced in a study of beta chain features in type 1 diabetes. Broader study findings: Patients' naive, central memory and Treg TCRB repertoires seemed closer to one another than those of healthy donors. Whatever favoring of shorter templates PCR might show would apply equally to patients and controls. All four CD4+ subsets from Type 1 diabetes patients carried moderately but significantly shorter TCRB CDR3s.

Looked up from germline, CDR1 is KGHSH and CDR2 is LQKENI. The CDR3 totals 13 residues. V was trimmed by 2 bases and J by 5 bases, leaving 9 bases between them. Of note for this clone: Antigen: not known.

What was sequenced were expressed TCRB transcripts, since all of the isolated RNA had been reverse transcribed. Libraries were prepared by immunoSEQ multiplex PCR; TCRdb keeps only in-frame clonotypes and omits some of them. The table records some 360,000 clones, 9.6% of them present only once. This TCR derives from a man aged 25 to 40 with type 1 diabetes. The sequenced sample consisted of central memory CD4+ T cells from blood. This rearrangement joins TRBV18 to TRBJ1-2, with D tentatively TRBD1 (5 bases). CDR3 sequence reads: CASSPSRDYGYTF. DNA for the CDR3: TGTGCCAGCTCACCATCCAGGGATTATGGCTACACCTTC.